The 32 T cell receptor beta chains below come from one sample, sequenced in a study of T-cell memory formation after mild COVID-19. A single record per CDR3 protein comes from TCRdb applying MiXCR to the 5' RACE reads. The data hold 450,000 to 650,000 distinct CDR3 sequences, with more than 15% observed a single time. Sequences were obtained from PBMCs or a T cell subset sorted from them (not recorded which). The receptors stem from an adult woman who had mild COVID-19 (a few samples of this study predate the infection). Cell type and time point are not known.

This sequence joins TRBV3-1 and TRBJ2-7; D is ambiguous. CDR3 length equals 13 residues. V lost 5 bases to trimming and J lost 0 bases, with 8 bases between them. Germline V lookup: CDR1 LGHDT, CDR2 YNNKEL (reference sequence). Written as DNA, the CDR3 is TGTGCCAGCAGCGCTTCCCCCTCCTACGAGCAGTACTTC. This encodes CASSASPSYEQYF.

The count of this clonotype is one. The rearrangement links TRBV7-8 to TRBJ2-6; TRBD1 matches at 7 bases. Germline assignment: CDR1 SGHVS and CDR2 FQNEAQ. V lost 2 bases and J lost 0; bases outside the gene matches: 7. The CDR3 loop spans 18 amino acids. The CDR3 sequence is CASSLRPGQPSGANVLTF. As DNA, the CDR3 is TGTGCCAGCAGCTTAAGACCGGGACAGCCCTCTGGGGCCAACGTCCTGACTTTC.

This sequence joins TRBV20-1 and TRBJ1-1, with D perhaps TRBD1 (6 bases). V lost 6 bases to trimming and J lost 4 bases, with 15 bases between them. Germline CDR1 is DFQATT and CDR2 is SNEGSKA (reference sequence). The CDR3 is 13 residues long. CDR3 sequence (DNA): TGCAGTGCCGGACAGCCGTATGGCACTGAAGCTTTCTTT. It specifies CSAGQPYGTEAFF.

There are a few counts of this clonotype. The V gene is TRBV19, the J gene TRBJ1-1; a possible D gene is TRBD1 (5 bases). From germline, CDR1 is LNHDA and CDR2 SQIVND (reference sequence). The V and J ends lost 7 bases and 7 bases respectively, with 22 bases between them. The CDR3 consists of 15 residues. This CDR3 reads CASNTNRGDSSEAFF. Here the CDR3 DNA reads TGTGCCAGTAATACCAATCGGGGTGACAGCAGTGAAGCTTTCTTT. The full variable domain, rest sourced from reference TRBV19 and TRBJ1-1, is DGGITQSPKYLFRKEGQNVTLSCEQNLNHDAMYWYRQDPGQGLRLIYYSQIVNDFQKGDIAEGYSVSREKKESFPLTVTSAQKNPTAFYLCASNTNRGDSSEAFFGQGTRLTVV.

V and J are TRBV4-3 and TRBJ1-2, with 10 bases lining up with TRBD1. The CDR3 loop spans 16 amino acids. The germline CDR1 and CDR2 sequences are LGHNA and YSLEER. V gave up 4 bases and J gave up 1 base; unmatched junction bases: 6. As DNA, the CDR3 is TGCGCCAGCAGCCTGGGACAGGGGAGTGGTAACTATGGCTACACCTTC. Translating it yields CASSLGQGSGNYGYTF.

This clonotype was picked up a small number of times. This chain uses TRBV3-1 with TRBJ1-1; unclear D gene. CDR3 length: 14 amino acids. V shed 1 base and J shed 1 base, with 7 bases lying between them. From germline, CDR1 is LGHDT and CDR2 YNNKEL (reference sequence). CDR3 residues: CASSQANRNTEAFF. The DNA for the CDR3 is TGTGCCAGCAGCCAAGCAAACAGGAACACTGAAGCTTTCTTT.

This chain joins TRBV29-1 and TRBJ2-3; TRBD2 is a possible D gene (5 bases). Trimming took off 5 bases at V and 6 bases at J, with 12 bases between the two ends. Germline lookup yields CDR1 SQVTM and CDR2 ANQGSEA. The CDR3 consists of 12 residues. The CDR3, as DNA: TGCAGCGTTTTGCTAGCAGCGGATACGCAGTATTTT. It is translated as CSVLLAADTQYF.

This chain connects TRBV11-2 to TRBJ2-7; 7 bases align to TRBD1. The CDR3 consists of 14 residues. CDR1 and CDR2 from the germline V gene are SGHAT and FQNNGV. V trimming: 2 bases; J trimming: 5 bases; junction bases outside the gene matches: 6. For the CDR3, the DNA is TGTGCCAGCAGCTTAACAGGGGTGGGACACGAGCAGTACTTC. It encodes CASSLTGVGHEQYF.

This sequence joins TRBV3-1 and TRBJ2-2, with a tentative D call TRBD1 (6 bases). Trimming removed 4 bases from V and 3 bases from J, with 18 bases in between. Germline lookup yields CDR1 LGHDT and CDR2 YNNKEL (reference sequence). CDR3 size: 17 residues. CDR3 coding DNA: TGTGCCAGCAGCCCCTACCTCCACAGGGCAGACACCGGGGAGCTGTTTTTT. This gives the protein CASSPYLHRADTGELFF.

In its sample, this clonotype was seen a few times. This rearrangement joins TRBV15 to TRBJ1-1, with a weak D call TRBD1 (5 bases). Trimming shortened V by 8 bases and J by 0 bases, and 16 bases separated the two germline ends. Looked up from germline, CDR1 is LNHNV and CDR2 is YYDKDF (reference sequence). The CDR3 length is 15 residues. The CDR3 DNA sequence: TGTGCCACCCGAAGGGGAACAGAGGTGAACACTGAAGCTTTCTTT. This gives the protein CATRRGTEVNTEAFF.

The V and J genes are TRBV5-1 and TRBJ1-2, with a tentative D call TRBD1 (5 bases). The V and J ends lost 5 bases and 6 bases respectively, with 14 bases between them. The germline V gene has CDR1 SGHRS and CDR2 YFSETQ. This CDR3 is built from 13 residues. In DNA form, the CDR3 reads TGCGCCAGCAGAGGGAGGGGTCCGAATGGCTACACCTTC. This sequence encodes CASRGRGPNGYTF.

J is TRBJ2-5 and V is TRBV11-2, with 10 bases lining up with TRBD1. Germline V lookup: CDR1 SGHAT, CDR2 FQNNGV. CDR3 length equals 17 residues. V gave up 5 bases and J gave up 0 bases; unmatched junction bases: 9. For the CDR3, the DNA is TGTGCCAGCAGCACCCGTAGACAGGGGGCTTACCAAGAGACCCAGTACTTC. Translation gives CASSTRRQGAYQETQYF.

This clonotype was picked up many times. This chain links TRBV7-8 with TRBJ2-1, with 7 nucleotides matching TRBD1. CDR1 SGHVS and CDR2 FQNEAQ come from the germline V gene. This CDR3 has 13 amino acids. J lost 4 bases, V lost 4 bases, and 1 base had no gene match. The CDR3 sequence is CASSSDRYNEQFF. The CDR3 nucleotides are TGTGCCAGCAGCTCGGACAGGTACAATGAGCAGTTCTTC.

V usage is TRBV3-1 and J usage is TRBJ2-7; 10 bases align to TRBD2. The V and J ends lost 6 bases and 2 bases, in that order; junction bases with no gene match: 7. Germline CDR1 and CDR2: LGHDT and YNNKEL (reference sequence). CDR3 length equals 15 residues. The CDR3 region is CASRELAGDPYEQYF. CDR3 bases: TGTGCCAGCAGGGAGCTAGCGGGGGATCCCTACGAGCAGTACTTC.

CDR3 sequence (DNA): TGCAGCGTTGTAGCCACAGGCTTGTCCTACGAGCAGTACTTC. Translation: CSVVATGLSYEQYF. This sequence joins TRBV29-1 and TRBJ2-7, with D perhaps matching TRBD1 (5 bases). CDR1 SQVTM and CDR2 ANQGSEA come from the germline V gene. V was pared by 4 bases and J by 1 base, with 14 bases between. The CDR3 runs 14 residues.

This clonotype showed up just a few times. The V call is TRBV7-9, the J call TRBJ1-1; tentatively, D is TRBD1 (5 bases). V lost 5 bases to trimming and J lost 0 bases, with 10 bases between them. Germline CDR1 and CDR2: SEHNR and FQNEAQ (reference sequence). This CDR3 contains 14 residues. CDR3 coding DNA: TGTGCCAGCAGCCAACGGGGGGTGAACACTGAAGCTTTCTTT. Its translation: CASSQRGVNTEAFF.

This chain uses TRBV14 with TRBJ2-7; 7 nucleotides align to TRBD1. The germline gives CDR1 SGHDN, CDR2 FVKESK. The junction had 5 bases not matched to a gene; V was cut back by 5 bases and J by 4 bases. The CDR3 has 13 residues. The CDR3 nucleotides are TGTGCCAGCAGCTGGGACAGCCTATACGAGCAGTACTTC. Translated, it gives CASSWDSLYEQYF.

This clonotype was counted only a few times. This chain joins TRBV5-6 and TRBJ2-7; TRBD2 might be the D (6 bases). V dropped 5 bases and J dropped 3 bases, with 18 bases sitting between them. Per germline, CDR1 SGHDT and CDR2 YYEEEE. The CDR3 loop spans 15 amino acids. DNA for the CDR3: TGTGCCAGCAGTTCTTCCGAGATAGCGGACTACGAGCAGTACTTC. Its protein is CASSSSEIADYEQYF.

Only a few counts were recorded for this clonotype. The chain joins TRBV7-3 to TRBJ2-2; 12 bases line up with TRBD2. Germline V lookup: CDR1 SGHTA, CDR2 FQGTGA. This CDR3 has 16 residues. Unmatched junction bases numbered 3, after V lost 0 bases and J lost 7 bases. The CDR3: CASSLTEGLAGGELFF. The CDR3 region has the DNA TGTGCCAGCAGCTTAACAGAGGGACTAGCGGGCGGGGAGCTGTTTTTT.

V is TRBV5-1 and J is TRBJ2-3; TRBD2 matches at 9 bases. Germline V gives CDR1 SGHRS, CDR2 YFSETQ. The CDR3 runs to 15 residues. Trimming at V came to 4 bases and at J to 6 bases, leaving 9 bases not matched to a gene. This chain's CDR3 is CASSPAGGPSDTQYF. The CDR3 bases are TGCGCCAGCAGCCCAGCGGGAGGCCCTTCCGATACGCAGTATTTT.

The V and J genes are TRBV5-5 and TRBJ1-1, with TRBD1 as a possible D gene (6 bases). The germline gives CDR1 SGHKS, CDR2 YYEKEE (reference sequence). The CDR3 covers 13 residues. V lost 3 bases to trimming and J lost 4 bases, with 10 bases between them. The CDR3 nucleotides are TGTGCCAGCAGCTCCGCGGGGGCCACTGAAGCTTTCTTT. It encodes CASSSAGATEAFF.

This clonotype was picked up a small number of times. CDR3 coding DNA: TGCAGCGTTGAACCGACTAGCGGGGTGGAGACCCAGTACTTC. This sequence encodes CSVEPTSGVETQYF. The chain combines TRBV29-1 with TRBJ2-5; 11 nucleotides line up with TRBD2. J gave up 5 bases and V 2 bases, and 4 bases lay outside the gene matches. Germline V gives CDR1 SQVTM, CDR2 ANQGSEA. The CDR3 is 14 amino acids.

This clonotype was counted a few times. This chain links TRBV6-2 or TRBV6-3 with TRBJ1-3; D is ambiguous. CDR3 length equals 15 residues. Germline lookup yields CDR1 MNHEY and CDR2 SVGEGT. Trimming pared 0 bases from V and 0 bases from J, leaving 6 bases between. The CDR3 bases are TGTGCCAGCAGTTACTCGCCGCGCTCTGGAAACACCATATATTTT. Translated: CASSYSPRSGNTIYF.

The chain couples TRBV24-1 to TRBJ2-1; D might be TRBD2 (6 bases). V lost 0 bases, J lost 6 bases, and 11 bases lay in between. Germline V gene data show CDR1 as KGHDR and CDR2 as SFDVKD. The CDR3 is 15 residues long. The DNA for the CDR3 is TGTGCCACCAGTGATTTGGCGGGACGCGGCAATGAGCAGTTCTTC. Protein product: CATSDLAGRGNEQFF.

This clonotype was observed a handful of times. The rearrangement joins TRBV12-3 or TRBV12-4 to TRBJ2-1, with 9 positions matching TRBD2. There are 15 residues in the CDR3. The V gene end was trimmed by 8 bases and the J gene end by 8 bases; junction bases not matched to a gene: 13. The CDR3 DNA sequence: TGTGCCAGCGGGATATCGGGACTAGCCGGTTATGAGCAGTTCTTC. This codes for CASGISGLAGYEQFF.

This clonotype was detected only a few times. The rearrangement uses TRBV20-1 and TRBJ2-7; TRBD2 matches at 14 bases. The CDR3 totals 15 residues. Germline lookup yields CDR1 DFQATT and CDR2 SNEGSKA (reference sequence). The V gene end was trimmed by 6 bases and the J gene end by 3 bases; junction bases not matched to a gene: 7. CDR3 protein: CSASGTSGRIYEQYF. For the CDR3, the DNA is TGCAGTGCGTCCGGGACTAGCGGGAGAATCTACGAGCAGTACTTC.

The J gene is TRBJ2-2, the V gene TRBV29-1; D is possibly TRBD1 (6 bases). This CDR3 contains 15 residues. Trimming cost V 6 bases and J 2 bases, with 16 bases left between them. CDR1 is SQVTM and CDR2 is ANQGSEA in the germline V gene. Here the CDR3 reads CSVAPDRFNTGELFF. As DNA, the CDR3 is TGCAGCGTCGCCCCAGACAGGTTCAACACCGGGGAGCTGTTTTTT.

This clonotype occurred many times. As DNA, the CDR3 is TGCGCCAGCAGCCTCGGGACAGGGGGTTTTAACGAGCAGTACTTC. Translating gives CASSLGTGGFNEQYF. The genes are TRBV5-1 and TRBJ2-7; 11 bases are a match to TRBD1. With 4 bases clipped from V and 5 bases from J, the junction kept 8 bases outside the gene matches. CDR3 size: 15 residues. CDR1 and CDR2 (germline): SGHRS, YFSETQ.

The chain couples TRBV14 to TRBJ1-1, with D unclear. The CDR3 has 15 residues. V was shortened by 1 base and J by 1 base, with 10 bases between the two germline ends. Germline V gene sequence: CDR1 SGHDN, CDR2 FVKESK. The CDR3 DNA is TGTGCCAGCAGCCAAGTACACAGCCCGAACACTGAAGCTTTCTTT. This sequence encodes CASSQVHSPNTEAFF. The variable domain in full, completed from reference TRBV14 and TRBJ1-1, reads EAGVTQFPSHSVIEKGQTVTLRCDPISGHDNLYWYRRVMGKEIKFLLHFVKESKQDESGMPNNRFLAERTGGTYSTLKVQPAELEDSGVYFCASSQVHSPNTEAFFGQGTRLTVV.

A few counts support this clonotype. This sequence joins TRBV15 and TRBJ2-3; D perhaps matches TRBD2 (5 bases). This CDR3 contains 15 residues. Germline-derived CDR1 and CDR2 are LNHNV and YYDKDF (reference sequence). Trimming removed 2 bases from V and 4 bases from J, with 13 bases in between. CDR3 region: CATSRPTSVADTQYF. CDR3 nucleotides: TGTGCCACCAGCAGACCTACTAGTGTCGCAGATACGCAGTATTTT.

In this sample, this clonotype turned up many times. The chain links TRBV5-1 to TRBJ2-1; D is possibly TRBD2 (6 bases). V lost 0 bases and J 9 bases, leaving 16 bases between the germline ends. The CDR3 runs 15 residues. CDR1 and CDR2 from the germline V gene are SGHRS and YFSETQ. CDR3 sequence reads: CASSLVREPHSEQFF. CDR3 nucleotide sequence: TGCGCCAGCAGCTTGGTTCGGGAGCCCCACAGTGAGCAGTTCTTC.

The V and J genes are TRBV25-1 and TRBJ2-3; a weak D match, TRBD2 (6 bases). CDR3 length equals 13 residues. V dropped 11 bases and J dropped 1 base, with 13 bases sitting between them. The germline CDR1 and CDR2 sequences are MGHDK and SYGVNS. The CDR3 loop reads CAVAVGGTDTQYF. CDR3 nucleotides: TGTGCCGTAGCGGTTGGGGGCACAGATACGCAGTATTTT.